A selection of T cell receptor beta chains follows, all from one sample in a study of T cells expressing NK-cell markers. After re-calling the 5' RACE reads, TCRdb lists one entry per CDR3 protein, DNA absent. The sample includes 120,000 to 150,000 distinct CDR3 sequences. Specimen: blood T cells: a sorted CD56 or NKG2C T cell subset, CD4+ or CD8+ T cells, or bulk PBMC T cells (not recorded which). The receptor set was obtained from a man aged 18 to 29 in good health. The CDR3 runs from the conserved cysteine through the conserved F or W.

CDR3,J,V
CASSATADTQYF,TRBJ2-3,TRBV9
CASRGQGTNEKLFF,TRBJ1-4,TRBV28
CATSDSGGLNTEAFF,TRBJ1-1,TRBV24-1
CASSLGPSGRIDDNEQFF,TRBJ2-1,TRBV11-2
CASSDVETQYF,TRBJ2-5,TRBV10-2
CASMISGSVSEQFF,TRBJ2-1,TRBV19
CASSLMTGKEAFF,TRBJ1-1,TRBV5-1
CASSLTGLAFF,TRBJ1-1,TRBV5-1
CASSSGQFYEQYF,TRBJ2-7,TRBV4-3
CASSDQRGSYEQYF,TRBJ2-7,TRBV5-1
CASSLAGRGRITGELFF,TRBJ2-2,TRBV5-1
CASSQGGTWASYGYTF,TRBJ1-2,TRBV14
CASSRLGTAYGYTF,TRBJ1-2,TRBV4-3
CASSELAGQGGHEQYF,TRBJ2-7,TRBV6-1
CASSMDVIQGNTEAFF,TRBJ1-1,TRBV19
CASSEYRRLAEGVYEQYF,TRBJ2-7,TRBV11-1
CAISETTASGAFF,TRBJ1-1,TRBV10-3
CASSQVFREGSYNEQFF,TRBJ2-1,TRBV3-1
CASSLGGSQYNEQFF,TRBJ2-1,TRBV28
CAISENQGQPQHF,TRBJ1-5,TRBV10-3
CASSLNQQITGELFF,TRBJ2-2,TRBV12-3/TRBV12-4
CASSPRIENNEQFF,TRBJ2-1,TRBV6-4
CASSLKIKVNTEAFF,TRBJ1-1,TRBV12-3/TRBV12-4
CASSSSLQGYNEQFF,TRBJ2-1,TRBV12-3/TRBV12-4
CANSGLIEYGANEQFF,TRBJ2-1,TRBV2
CASSQGISGTSNTGELFF,TRBJ2-2,TRBV3-1
CASSSSGTPTVHEQFF,TRBJ2-1,TRBV14
CSARDLRDSYNQPQHF,TRBJ1-5,TRBV20-1
CSAREQDRVYNEQFF,TRBJ2-1,TRBV20-1
CASNHIPDTVDTGELFF,TRBJ2-2,TRBV6-2/TRBV6-3
CASSGFWQGRNEQYF,TRBJ2-7,TRBV18
CASSLGPGHNEQFF,TRBJ2-1,TRBV7-9
CASSQAPGPNQETQYF,TRBJ2-5,TRBV4-3
CASARNNEKLFF,TRBJ1-4,TRBV19
CASSLDEKLFF,TRBJ1-4,TRBV5-6
CASSLGQANTGELFF,TRBJ2-2,TRBV7-9
CASSRRENQETQYF,TRBJ2-5,TRBV6-1
CASSFPGEQYF,TRBJ2-7,TRBV11-2
CASSGGEGADTQYF,TRBJ2-3,TRBV2
CASSPLREISEQYF,TRBJ2-7,TRBV7-8